This TCR beta chain was identified during a study of blood T cell repertoires in COVID-19 (dated by TCRdb to the early 2020s). Context from the whole study: Samples covering the acute and convalescent phases of COVID-19 were provided by collaborators in the United States, Italy and Spain. Deeply sampled blood TCRbeta repertoires from subjects exposed to, actively infected with, or recovered from COVID-19 were included in the dataset. HLA class I and class II types, where available, came from metadata supplied by the sample provider rather than from assay-based typing. Nearly every sample came with metadata listing a de-identified subject ID, COVID-19 status, age in years and sex. The material from the prospective study consisted of cDNA or gDNA derived from T cells, B-cell-depleted T cells, or PBMCs. The samples were drawn from two sources: the first 160 participants of the ongoing ImmuneRACE study, and 950 to 1,500 subjects contributed by 6 global collaborators. The repertoires were made available in a free public database intended to serve as a resource for research on the immune response to SARS-CoV-2.

Note on this clone: Its antigen target is currently unknown. Base-call qualities are not available, and no considerably larger clone is one nucleotide away.

From a lookup of the germline V gene, CDR1 and CDR2 are SNHLY and FYNNEI. The V and J ends are trimmed by 6 bases and 2 bases, leaving 5 bases between them. Measured from the cysteine to the phenylalanine, the CDR3 is 11 residues long. The only DNA kept is the CDR3, 33 bases in frame from the first base. Collaborating institutions collected whole blood in K2EDTA tubes following their own protocols. For TCRbeta analysis, collaborators shipped samples as frozen whole blood, isolated PBMCs, or DNA extracted from either of those sample types. The immunoSEQ Assay, a bias-controlled multiplex PCR, was used to amplify TCRbeta CDR3 regions from genomic DNA. The authors' pipeline ran thus. Within the assay, amplification of reference gene primers was used to estimate how many nucleated cells each sample contained. To quantify the absolute abundance of each unique TCRbeta CDR3 rearrangement, sequence reads were collapsed and filtered. For each sample, productive Simpson clonality was calculated as the square root of Simpson's diversity index across productive rearrangements. TCRdb mirrors the immuneACCESS table, restricted to in-frame sequences. Some clones are absent from its copies; in checked studies, under half trace to an unresolved V gene, and the reason for the others is unknown. V and J calls and clone size are as listed in that table; D and trimming were resolved from the DNA. Counted in this sample were about 94,000 clones; 80% of them appeared once. About 19% of the sample lies in the top ten.

Broad study findings and their caveats: How much clinical and demographic metadata was included differed by source and by participant, and the metadata was provided uncurated.

The source of this sequence is a woman of 80 years or more with acute or convalescent COVID-19. Recombination joined TRBV2 with TRBJ2-7; no D segment can be confidently identified. Sequenced material: peripheral blood. In nucleotide form, the sequence is TGTGCCAGCAGCGCGACCTACGAGCAGTACTTC. Translated, this is CASSATYEQYF.